Here is one TCR beta chain with its context. At one boundary the junction diverges from the germline segment, which might be a read error. The CDR3 is made up of 15 amino acids. The V gene's germline CDR1 is SGHTA and CDR2 FQGNSA. This sample was included in a study of patients and donors after allogeneic stem cell transplantation. TCRdb independently ran MiXCR on the RT-PCR reads; one entry per CDR3 protein. Here the sample spans about a million distinct CDR3 sequences, approximately 19% being singletons. This sequence was found in a human donor who was either an allogeneic HSCT recipient or a stem cell or donor lymphocyte infusion donor (not recorded which). It is not recorded whose cells these are; they may come from a transplant donor. The gene calls are TRBV7-2 and TRBJ1-5; D not certain. Sequenced material: blood, either unsorted or a sorted T cell fraction (not recorded which). In DNA, the CDR3 is TGTGCCAGCAGTTTAGAAACAATGAGCAATCAGCCCCAGCATTTT. As protein: CASSLETMSNQPQHF.